The T cell receptor (beta chain) under discussion was sequenced for a study of blood T cell repertoires in COVID-19. Study-wide context: From T cells, B-cell-depleted T cells, or PBMCs came the material, which was cDNA or gDNA.

This clone has just a few counts. V lost 6 bases and J 7 bases, leaving 7 bases between the germline ends. This CDR3 is 12 amino acids long. Source study methods: Estimated nucleated cell counts came from reference gene primer amplification. Repertoires were generated with immunoSEQ multiplex PCR, while TCRdb's copy carries only in-frame clones and drops some. Clone size and V and J calls were adopted from that table, with D and trimming inferred from the DNA. The sample shows some 250,000 clones, 70% to 75% of them seen only once. The rearrangement joins TRBV12-3 or TRBV12-4 to TRBJ1-6, with D hard to call. Sequencing was performed on peripheral blood. The sequence derives from a woman over 75 with acute or convalescent COVID-19. Here the CDR3 reads CASRRPNSPLHF. The CDR3 DNA sequence: TGTGCCAGCAGGCGTCCCAATTCACCCCTCCACTTT.